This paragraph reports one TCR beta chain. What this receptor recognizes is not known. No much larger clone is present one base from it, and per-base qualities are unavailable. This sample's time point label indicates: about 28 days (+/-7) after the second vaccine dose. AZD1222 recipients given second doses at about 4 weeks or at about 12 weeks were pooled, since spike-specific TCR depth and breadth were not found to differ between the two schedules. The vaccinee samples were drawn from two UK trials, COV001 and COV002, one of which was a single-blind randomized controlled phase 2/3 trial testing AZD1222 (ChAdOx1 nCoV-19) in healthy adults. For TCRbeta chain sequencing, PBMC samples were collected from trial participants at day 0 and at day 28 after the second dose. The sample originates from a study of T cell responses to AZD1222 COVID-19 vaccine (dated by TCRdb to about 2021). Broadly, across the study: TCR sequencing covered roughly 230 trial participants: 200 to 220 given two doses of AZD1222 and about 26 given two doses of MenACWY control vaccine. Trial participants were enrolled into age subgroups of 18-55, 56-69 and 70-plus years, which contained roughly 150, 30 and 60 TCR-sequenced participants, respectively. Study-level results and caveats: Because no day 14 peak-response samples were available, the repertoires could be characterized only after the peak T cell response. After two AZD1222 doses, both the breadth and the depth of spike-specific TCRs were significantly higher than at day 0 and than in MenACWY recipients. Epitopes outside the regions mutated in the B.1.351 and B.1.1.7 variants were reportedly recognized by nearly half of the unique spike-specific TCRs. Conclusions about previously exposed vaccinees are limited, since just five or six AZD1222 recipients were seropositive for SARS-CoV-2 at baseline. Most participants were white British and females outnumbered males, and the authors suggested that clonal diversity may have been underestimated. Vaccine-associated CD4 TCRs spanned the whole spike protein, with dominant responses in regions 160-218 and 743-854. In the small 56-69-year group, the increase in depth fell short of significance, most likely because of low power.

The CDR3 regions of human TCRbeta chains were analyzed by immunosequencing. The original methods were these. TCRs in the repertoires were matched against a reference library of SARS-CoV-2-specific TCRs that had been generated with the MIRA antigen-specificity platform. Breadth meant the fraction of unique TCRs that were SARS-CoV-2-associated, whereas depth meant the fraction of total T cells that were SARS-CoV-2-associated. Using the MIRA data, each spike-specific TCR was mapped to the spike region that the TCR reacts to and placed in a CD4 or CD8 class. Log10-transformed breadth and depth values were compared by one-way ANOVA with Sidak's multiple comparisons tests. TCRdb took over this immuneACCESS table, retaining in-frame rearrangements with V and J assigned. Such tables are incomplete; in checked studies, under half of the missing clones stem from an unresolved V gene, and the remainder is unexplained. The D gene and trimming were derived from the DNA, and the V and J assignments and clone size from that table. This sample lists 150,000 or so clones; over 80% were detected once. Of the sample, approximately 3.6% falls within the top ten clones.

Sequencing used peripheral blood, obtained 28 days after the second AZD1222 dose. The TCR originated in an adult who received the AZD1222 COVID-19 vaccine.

The CDR3 protein: CATSTPQGIGGYTF. The DNA sequence reads TGTGCCACCAGTACCCCCCAAGGGATCGGGGGCTACACCTTC. The chain uses TRBV24-1 and TRBJ1-2; no D gene can be assigned with confidence. Looking up the germline V gene yields CDR1 KGHDR and CDR2 SFDVKD. The CDR3 spans 14 residues, from the cysteine through the phenylalanine. Only CDR3 DNA remains: 42 bases, in frame from the first base. Relative to germline, V is 6 bases shorter and J is 8 bases shorter, with 18 bases between their ends.